The rows below give T cell receptor beta chains drawn from one sample of a study of shared clonotypes between healthy human individuals. Using immunoSEQ multiplex PCR, the repertoire was profiled, and TCRdb retains in-frame clones only, with some absent. The sample carries some 2,100,000 clones, approximately 96% recorded once. The sequencing sample was made of naive CD4+ T cells sorted from blood. All receptors come from a man aged 18 to 29 in good health. The CDR3 runs from the conserved cysteine through the conserved F or W. D genes are given only for firm matches. Clone size, where shown, is once, few, many, or a class for clones that have expanded.

>TRBJ1-4|.|TRBV5-1|.
TGCGCCAGCAGCTTGGATGGGAACTCTAATGAAAAACTGTTTTTT
CASSLDGNSNEKLFF
>TRBJ2-3|.|TRBV9|.
TGTGCCAGCAGCGTAGGGGTTGAGGCAGATACGCAGTATTTT
CASSVGVEADTQYF
>TRBJ1-4|.|TRBV6-6|.
TGTGCCAGCAGCCGGACGCCAGAGAATGAAAAACTGTTTTTT
CASSRTPENEKLFF
>TRBJ2-2|.|TRBV5-4|.
TGTGCCAGCAGCCCGGACACCGGGGAGCTGTTTTTT
CASSPDTGELFF
>TRBJ1-2|.|TRBV7-2|.
TGTGCCAGCAGCTTAGAGGCAGCTTTCTATGGCTACACCTTC
CASSLEAAFYGYTF
>TRBJ2-6|.|TRBV11-1|.
TGTGCCAGCAGCGCCGGGGACTCTGGGGCCAACGTCCTGACTTTC
CASSAGDSGANVLTF
>TRBJ1-3|.|TRBV11-2|.
TGTGCCAGCAACAACGGTGCGGGAAACACCATATATTTT
CASNNGAGNTIYF
>TRBJ2-7|.|TRBV25-1|TRBD1
TGTGCCAGCAGTCTCGCAGGGGGCGCAGGCTACGAGCAGTACTTC
CASSLAGGAGYEQYF
>TRBJ1-2|.|TRBV7-9|.
TGTGCCAGCACGGACTGGGGGAGGGACTATGGCTACACCTTC
CASTDWGRDYGYTF
>TRBJ1-2|.|TRBV29-1|TRBD1
TGCAGCGCCAGGGACAGTCCTAACTATGGCTACACCTTC
CSARDSPNYGYTF
>TRBJ2-7|.|TRBV7-9|.
TGTGCCAGTGGGGGAGGCTACGAGCAGTACTTC
CASGGGYEQYF
>TRBJ1-2|.|TRBV18|.
TGTGCCAGCTCACCCCCCGGGACGGGGGCGGGCTACACCTTC
CASSPPGTGAGYTF
>TRBJ1-6|.|TRBV6-1|TRBD1
TGTGCCAGCAGTGCTACAACCAAGACAGGGTCCAGTAATTCACCCCTCCACTTT
CASSATTKTGSSNSPLHF
>TRBJ2-7|.|TRBV5-5|TRBD1
TGTGCCAGCAGCTTGAGGGAACAGGGGGACTACGAGCAGTACTTC
CASSLREQGDYEQYF
>TRBJ2-2|once|TRBV6-1|.
TGTGCCAGCAGTGGAGGGGGGGGGCTGGGTAACCGGGAGCTGTTTTTT
CASSGGGGLGNRELFF
>TRBJ2-7|.|TRBV19|TRBD1
TGTGCCAGTAGCCCGGGACAGGGGGCAGGAGAGCAGTACTTC
CASSPGQGAGEQYF
>TRBJ1-2|once|TRBV2|TRBD1
TGTGCCAGCAGTGAACAGGGGGCCTACTATGGCTACACCTTC
CASSEQGAYYGYTF
>TRBJ2-3|once|TRBV4-3|.
TGCGCCAGCAGCCAAGAATGGAGATCAGATACGCAGTATTTT
CASSQEWRSDTQYF
>TRBJ1-1|once|TRBV6-5|.
TGTGCCAGCAGAGTTAGACAGAACACTGAAGCTTTCTTT
CASRVRQNTEAFF
>TRBJ2-5|.|TRBV15|.
TGTGCCACCAGCAGAGAAGGGGGGCTAAGGGCCCAGTACTTC
CATSREGGLRAQYF
>TRBJ2-3|.|TRBV30|.
TGTGCCTGGACCCAAAAAGGGACCGCACCAGGTACGCAGTATTTT
CAWTQKGTAPGTQYF
>TRBJ1-6|.|TRBV5-4|.
TGTGCCAGCAGCCCCACCCCCGAAATTAGGAATTCACCCCTCCACTTT
CASSPTPEIRNSPLHF
>TRBJ2-7|few|TRBV30|TRBD2
TGTGCCTGGAGTGTGTCGAGGGGAGGGGAGCAGTACTTC
CAWSVSRGGEQYF
>TRBJ2-7|.|TRBV2|TRBD1
TGTGCCAGCAGGGATATCGGGACAGCACCCTACGAGCAGTACTTC
CASRDIGTAPYEQYF
>TRBJ1-5|.|TRBV5-1|TRBD1
TGCGCCAGCCCCCGAGAGGGGGGAGGGGGCCAGCCCCAGCATTTT
CASPREGGGGQPQHF
>TRBJ2-5|.|TRBV4-3|TRBD1
TGCGCCAGCAGCCAGACCCATGGGACAGCCACCCAGTACTTC
CASSQTHGTATQYF
>TRBJ1-2|once|TRBV20-1|.
TGCAGTGCTAGTCGGCCGGGTGGCTACACCTTC
CSASRPGGYTF
>TRBJ2-2|.|TRBV6-5|.
TGTGCCAGCAGTTACTCGACAAGGAAGGGGGAGCTGTTTTTT
CASSYSTRKGELFF
>TRBJ2-1|once|TRBV13|.
TGTGCCAGCAGCATCCTTTGGCGGGGCGCCTACAATGAGCAGTTCTTC
CASSILWRGAYNEQFF
>TRBJ1-5|.|TRBV6-4|.
TGTGCCAGCACAGGGACCAATCAGCCCCAGCATTTT
CASTGTNQPQHF
>TRBJ1-2|.|TRBV2|.
TGTGCCAGCAGTTTGACAGAGAGCTATGGCTACACCTTC
CASSLTESYGYTF
>TRBJ1-1|.|TRBV30|.
TGTGCCTGGAGTGTAAAGGTACAATCTGAAGCTTTCTTT
CAWSVKVQSEAFF
>TRBJ2-3|.|TRBV28|.
TGTGCCAGCACCCTGCCAGGCCCTTTAGATACGCAGTATTTT
CASTLPGPLDTQYF
>TRBJ2-3|.|TRBV29-1|.
TGCAGCGTTGAAATTTTGCGAAAAAGCACAGATACGCAGTATTTT
CSVEILRKSTDTQYF
>TRBJ2-2|.|TRBV10-3|TRBD2
TGTGCCATCAGTGAGGCGACTAGCGGGGGGGGATCGCCTGCCGGGGAGCTGTTTTTT
CAISEATSGGGSPAGELFF
>TRBJ2-1|.|TRBV28|TRBD1
TGTGCCAGCAGTCGGACAGGGGATTGGAGCGAGCAGTTCTTC
CASSRTGDWSEQFF
>TRBJ2-1|.|TRBV7-3|TRBD2
TGTGCCAGCAGCTCCTTTCGGGGGGTACCTTCCAATGAGCAGTTCTTC
CASSSFRGVPSNEQFF
>TRBJ1-5|.|TRBV7-8|.
TGTGCCAGCAGCTTAGGCGAAAAAATCCACAGAGGGGATCAGCCCCAGCATTTT
CASSLGEKIHRGDQPQHF
>TRBJ2-7|.|TRBV11-2|.
TGTGCCAGCAGCCAGATGGACAGTCTTAGTGGGCAGTACTTC
CASSQMDSLSGQYF
>TRBJ2-1|.|TRBV5-6|TRBD1
TGTGCCAGCAGCTCAGGGGGCGGCCGGAGAGGTGAGCAGTTCTTC
CASSSGGGRRGEQFF
>TRBJ1-2|few|TRBV19|.
TGTGCCAGTAGTATGGACACCTTCTATGGCTACACCTTC
CASSMDTFYGYTF